This T cell receptor (beta chain) was obtained from a study of neurological immune-mediated disorders. TCRdb processed the 5' RACE reads anew with MiXCR; each CDR3 protein has one entry. Of around 69,000 distinct CDR3 sequences listed, roughly 10% are singletons. Germline V gene lookup returns CDR1 SGHTA and CDR2 FQGNSA. The V segment lost 6 bases and the J segment 0 bases; nucleotides outside the gene matches: 10. The CDR3 extends over 17 amino acids. In this sample, this clonotype turned up many times. Time point in this sample: longitudinal time-point 1 (baseline). The source material was PBMCs. This sequence joins TRBV7-2 and TRBJ1-5, with 8 bases identical to TRBD1. The clonotype was recovered from a man under 40 in good health. In DNA form, the CDR3 reads TGTGCCAGCAGTGGGGGGAGACAGGGGTATAGCAATCAGCCCCAGCATTTT. Protein product: CASSGGRQGYSNQPQHF.